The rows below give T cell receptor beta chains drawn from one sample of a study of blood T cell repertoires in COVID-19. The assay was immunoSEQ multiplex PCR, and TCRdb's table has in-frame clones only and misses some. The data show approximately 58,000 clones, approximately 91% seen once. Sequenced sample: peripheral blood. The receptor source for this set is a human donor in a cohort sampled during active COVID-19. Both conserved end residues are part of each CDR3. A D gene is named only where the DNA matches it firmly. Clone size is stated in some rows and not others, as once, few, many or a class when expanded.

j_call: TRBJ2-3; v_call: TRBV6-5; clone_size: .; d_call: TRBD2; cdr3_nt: TGTGCCAGCAGTTACTCGACTAGCGGAAGCACAGATACGCAGTATTTT; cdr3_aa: CASSYSTSGSTDTQYF
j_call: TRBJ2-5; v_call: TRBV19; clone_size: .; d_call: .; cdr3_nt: TGTGCCAGTAGTCTCTCCCACCAAGAGACCCAGTACTTC; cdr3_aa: CASSLSHQETQYF
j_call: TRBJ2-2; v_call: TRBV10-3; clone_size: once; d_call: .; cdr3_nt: TGTGCCATCAGCCCAGGTCAGGCGAACACCGGGGAGCTGTTTTTT; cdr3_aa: CAISPGQANTGELFF
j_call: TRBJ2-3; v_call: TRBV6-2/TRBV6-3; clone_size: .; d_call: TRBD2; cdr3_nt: TGTGCCAGCAGCTCACTAGCGGGGGTCACAGATACGCAGTATTTT; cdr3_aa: CASSSLAGVTDTQYF
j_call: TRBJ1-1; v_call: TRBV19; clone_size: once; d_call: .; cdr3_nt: TGTGCCAGTAGTGAGTGGTGGGGCGCGAACACTGAAGCTTTCTTT; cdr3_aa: CASSEWWGANTEAFF
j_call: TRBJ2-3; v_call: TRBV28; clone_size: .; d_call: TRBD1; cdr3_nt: TGTGCCAGCAGTTCAGCCGGGACAGGGTACCCAGATACGCAGTATTTT; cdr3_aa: CASSSAGTGYPDTQYF
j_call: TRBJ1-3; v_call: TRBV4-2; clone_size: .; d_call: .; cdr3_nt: TGTGCCAGCAGCCAAACTAGGACCCGGTCTGGAAACACCATATATTTT; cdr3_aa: CASSQTRTRSGNTIYF
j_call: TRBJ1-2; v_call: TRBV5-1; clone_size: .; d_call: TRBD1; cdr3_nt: TGCGCCAGCAGCTTTGGACAGGGAGAAGGTGGCTACACCTTC; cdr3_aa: CASSFGQGEGGYTF
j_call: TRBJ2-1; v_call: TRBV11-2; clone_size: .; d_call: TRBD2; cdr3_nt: TGTGCCAGCAGCTTAGTGTGGGGGGGGGACAATGAGCAGTTCTTC; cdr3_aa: CASSLVWGGDNEQFF
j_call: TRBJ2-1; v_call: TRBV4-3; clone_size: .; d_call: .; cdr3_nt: TGCGCCAGCAGCCAAATGGGAGAGAATGAGCAGTTCTTC; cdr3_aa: CASSQMGENEQFF
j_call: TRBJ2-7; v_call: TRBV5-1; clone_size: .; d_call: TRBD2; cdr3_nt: TGCGCCAGCAGCTTGGCCGGACTAGCGGGAGGGCTGCACGAGCAGTACTTC; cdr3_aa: CASSLAGLAGGLHEQYF
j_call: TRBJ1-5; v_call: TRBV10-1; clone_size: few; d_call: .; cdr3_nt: TGCGCCAGCAGTCAGGGATTCAATCAGCCCCAGCATTTT; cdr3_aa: CASSQGFNQPQHF
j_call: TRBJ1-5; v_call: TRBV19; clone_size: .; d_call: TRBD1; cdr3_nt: TGTGCCAGTAGTGCCCGGGGGACAGGACGTCTTCAGCCCCAGCATTTT; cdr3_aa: CASSARGTGRLQPQHF
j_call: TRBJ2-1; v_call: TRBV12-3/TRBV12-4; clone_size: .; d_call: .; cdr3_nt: TGTGCCAGCAGTACACCCCCCCCTCATGAGCAGTTCTTC; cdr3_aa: CASSTPPPHEQFF
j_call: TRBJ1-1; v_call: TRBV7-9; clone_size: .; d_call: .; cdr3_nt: TGTGCCAGCAGCCTAGAGGGACTCCTGAACACTGAAGCTTTCTTT; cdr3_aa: CASSLEGLLNTEAFF
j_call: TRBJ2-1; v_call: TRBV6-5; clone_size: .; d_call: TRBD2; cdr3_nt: TGTGCCAGCAGTTACCCCGGAGGCGGGGGGAATGAGCAGTTCTTC; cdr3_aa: CASSYPGGGGNEQFF
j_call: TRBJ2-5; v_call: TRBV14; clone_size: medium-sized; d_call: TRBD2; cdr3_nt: TGTGCCAGCAGCCAAGCCTGGACTAGCATTGAGACCCAGTACTTC; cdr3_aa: CASSQAWTSIETQYF
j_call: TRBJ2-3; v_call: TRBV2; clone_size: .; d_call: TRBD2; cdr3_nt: TGTGCCAGCAGTGAATTAGCGGGAAGCACAGATACGCAGTATTTT; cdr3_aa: CASSELAGSTDTQYF
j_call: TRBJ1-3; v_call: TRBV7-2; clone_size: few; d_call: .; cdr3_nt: TGTGCCAGCAGCCCACCGTCAACAGGGGGAAACACCATATATTTT; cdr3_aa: CASSPPSTGGNTIYF
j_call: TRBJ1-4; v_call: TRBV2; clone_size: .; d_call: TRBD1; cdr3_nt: TGTGCCAGCGGGGACAGGGGGAGAAATGAAAAACTGTTTTTT; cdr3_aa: CASGDRGRNEKLFF
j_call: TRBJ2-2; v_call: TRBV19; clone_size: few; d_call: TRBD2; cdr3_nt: TGTGCCAGTAGTATTATGGGGGGGACCTACACCGGGGAGCTGTTTTTT; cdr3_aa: CASSIMGGTYTGELFF